This T cell receptor beta chain derives from a study of T cell clones after liver transplantation. Across the whole study: In this trial, immunosuppression withdrawal was attempted within 2 years of liver transplant. A pre-transplant mixed lymphocyte reaction with TCRbeta sequencing defined graft-donor-reactive clones followed in post-transplant blood. As an antigen-independent comparator, third-party-reactive TCRbeta sequences came from pre-transplant mixed lymphocyte reactions. Timepoints were pre-transplant, pre-withdrawal, and after withdrawal was completed or failed.

This clone was counted once. Method: immunoSEQ multiplex PCR; TCRdb's copy keeps in-frame clones and lacks some. The sample has some 40,000 clones, around 84% seen once. Trimming took 1 base from V and 6 from J, leaving 14 bases between them. The germline gives CDR1 SGDLS, CDR2 YYNGEE. The CDR3 covers 14 residues. The sample was CD4+ T cells from blood, taken 24 months after liver transplant. This TCR came from a human patient who received a liver transplant. Some T cells may have come from the graft donor. This chain connects TRBV9 to TRBJ2-7; D is tentatively TRBD1 or TRBD2 (5 bases each). The CDR3 region is CASSVSSGPGEQYF. Here the CDR3 DNA reads TGTGCCAGCAGCGTAAGTTCGGGGCCGGGCGAGCAGTACTTC.